The 5 T cell receptor beta chains reported below all come from one sample, sequenced in a study of T cell responses to AZD1222 COVID-19 vaccine (dated by TCRdb to the early 2020s). Libraries came from the immunoSEQ multiplex PCR assay. The table comes from immuneACCESS by way of TCRdb, which keeps in-frame sequences with V and J called. Part of the clones is missing from these tables; in studies checked, under half for an unresolved V gene and the rest for unknown reasons. The sample yields about 120,000 clones; roughly 90% were counted once. Roughly 7% of the sample is held by the ten biggest clonotypes. Sample time point, as interpreted from the label and publication: about 28 days (+/-7) after the second vaccine dose. The material was peripheral blood, obtained 28 days after the second AZD1222 dose. These TCRs come from an adult who received the AZD1222 COVID-19 vaccine.

The chain links TRBV6-4 to TRBJ2-5; the match to TRBD2 covers 9 bases. V was clipped by 2 bases and J by 2 bases; unmatched bases: 9. Looked up from germline, CDR1 is MRHNA and CDR2 is SNTAGT. The CDR3 covers 17 residues. DNA of the CDR3: TGTGCCAGCAGTGACGTGAATAGCGGGAGACCACAAGAGACCCAGTACTTC. It encodes CASSDVNSGRPQETQYF.

The chain uses TRBV2 and TRBJ1-6; 11 bases match TRBD1. The length of the CDR3 is 15 residues. The germline V gene has CDR1 SNHLY and CDR2 FYNNEI. The V gene end was trimmed by 0 bases and the J gene end by 8 bases; junction bases not matched to a gene: 0. The CDR3 DNA reads TGTGCCAGCAGTGAAGCGGGACAGGGGGATTCACCCCTCCACTTT. Residues: CASSEAGQGDSPLHF.

The J gene is TRBJ2-6, the V gene TRBV6-4; a weak D match, TRBD1 (6 bases). The CDR3 spans 15 residues. Trimming removed 2 bases at V and 1 base at J, with 6 bases between. Germline V gene data show CDR1 as MRHNA and CDR2 as SNTAGT. CDR3 sequence reads: CASSDRGSGANVLTF. For the CDR3, the DNA is TGTGCCAGCAGTGACAGGGGGTCTGGGGCCAACGTCCTGACTTTC.

This clone has a single count. The chain employs TRBV4-2 and TRBJ1-2; D is perhaps TRBD1 (5 bases). The V gene's germline CDR1 is LGHNA and CDR2 YNFKEQ. CDR3 length: 14 residues. V was clipped by 0 bases and J by 8 bases, with 13 bases between them. Here the CDR3 reads CASSQDPTAGGYTF. The CDR3, as DNA: TGTGCCAGCAGCCAAGATCCCACCGCAGGGGGCTACACCTTC.

This clone appeared a few times. The chain is built from TRBV9 and TRBJ2-4; a weak D match, TRBD1 (7 bases). Germline assignment: CDR1 SGDLS and CDR2 YYNGEE. V was trimmed by 2 bases and J by 2 bases, leaving 20 bases between them. The CDR3 length is 18 residues. CDR3 in DNA: TGTGCCAGCAGCGTCCTCTCCGAGGCAGGGGGGTCCAAAAACATTCAGTACTTC. It codes for CASSVLSEAGGSKNIQYF.